This T cell receptor beta chain comes out of a study of T cell changes during pregnancy in multiple sclerosis. Measured with immunoSEQ multiplex PCR; TCRdb has only the in-frame clones, and not every one. The sample lists some 90,000 clones, 92% occurring once. Trimming removed 4 bases from V and 6 bases from J, with 16 bases in between. The CDR3 has 15 amino acids. Per the germline V gene, CDR1 is SGHTA and CDR2 is FQGNSA. The sequence came from a female donor with multiple sclerosis, enrolled in a pregnancy study. Here the sequenced sample was peripheral blood, taken in the first trimester of pregnancy. The J gene is TRBJ2-1, the V gene TRBV7-2, with D perhaps TRBD1 (6 bases). CDR3 nucleotides: TGTGCCAGCAGCTCCCGGGACACTAAACTCAATGAGCAGTTCTTC. Protein: CASSSRDTKLNEQFF.